This T cell receptor (beta chain) was identified during a study of blood T cell repertoires in COVID-19. The data were produced by immunoSEQ multiplex PCR, yet TCRdb's version contains in-frame clones alone and is incomplete. The sample lists more than 200,000 clones, more than 65% seen once, with roughly 1.4% in the top ten. There are 18 residues in the CDR3. CDR1 SGHRS and CDR2 YFSETQ come from the germline V gene. Trimming cost V 0 bases and J 0 bases, with 17 bases left between them. The sequencing input was peripheral blood. The sequence came from a woman in her forties who had recovered from COVID-19. The chain joins TRBV5-1 to TRBJ2-3, with no clear D. CDR3 DNA: TGCGCCAGCAGCTTGGGATCCGGTACCTTTACTAGCACAGATACGCAGTATTTT. Protein product: CASSLGSGTFTSTDTQYF. Together with reference TRBV5-1 and TRBJ2-3, the CDR3 gives the full variable domain: KAGVTQTPRYLIKTRGQQVTLSCSPISGHRSVSWYQQTPGQGLQFLFEYFSETQRNKGNFPGRFSGRQFSNSRSEMNVSTLELGDSALYLCASSLGSGTFTSTDTQYFGPGTRLTVL.